A selection of T cell receptor beta chains follows, all from one sample in a study of cytomegalovirus exposure and HLA in healthy donors. The data were produced by immunoSEQ multiplex PCR, yet TCRdb's version contains in-frame clones alone and is incomplete. The sample holds roughly 200,000 clones, 77% seen once. The source material was PBMCs. These receptors all come from a woman aged 55-69 years in good health and CMV-seropositive. Each CDR3 is given with its conserved first and last residue. Fields, in order: V gene, J gene, CDR3 protein.

v_gene: TRBV4-1
j_gene: TRBJ1-2
CDR3aa: CASSLLDSYGYTF

v_gene: TRBV7-6
j_gene: TRBJ2-2
CDR3aa: CASSLSQGGELFF

v_gene: TRBV28
j_gene: TRBJ1-6
CDR3aa: CASSPPAGRNSPLHF

v_gene: TRBV15
j_gene: TRBJ2-1
CDR3aa: CATSSWASYNEQFF

v_gene: TRBV9
j_gene: TRBJ2-7
CDR3aa: CASSPDSRSYEQYF

v_gene: TRBV4-1
j_gene: TRBJ2-3
CDR3aa: CASSQDPLAGSYTDTQYF

v_gene: TRBV9
j_gene: TRBJ1-2
CDR3aa: CASSAEGDYGYTF

v_gene: TRBV9
j_gene: TRBJ1-1
CDR3aa: CASSTLTANTEAFF

v_gene: TRBV11-1
j_gene: TRBJ1-6
CDR3aa: CASSFRGNNSPLHF

v_gene: TRBV6-5
j_gene: TRBJ1-4
CDR3aa: CASTSRGSNEKLFF

v_gene: TRBV6-6
j_gene: TRBJ2-7
CDR3aa: CASSYSAASGSHQHF

v_gene: TRBV6-5
j_gene: TRBJ1-5
CDR3aa: CASRRTGNQPQHF

v_gene: TRBV7-2
j_gene: TRBJ2-7
CDR3aa: CASRSGPTYEQYF

v_gene: TRBV9
j_gene: TRBJ2-3
CDR3aa: CASSVEFSGGTDTQYF